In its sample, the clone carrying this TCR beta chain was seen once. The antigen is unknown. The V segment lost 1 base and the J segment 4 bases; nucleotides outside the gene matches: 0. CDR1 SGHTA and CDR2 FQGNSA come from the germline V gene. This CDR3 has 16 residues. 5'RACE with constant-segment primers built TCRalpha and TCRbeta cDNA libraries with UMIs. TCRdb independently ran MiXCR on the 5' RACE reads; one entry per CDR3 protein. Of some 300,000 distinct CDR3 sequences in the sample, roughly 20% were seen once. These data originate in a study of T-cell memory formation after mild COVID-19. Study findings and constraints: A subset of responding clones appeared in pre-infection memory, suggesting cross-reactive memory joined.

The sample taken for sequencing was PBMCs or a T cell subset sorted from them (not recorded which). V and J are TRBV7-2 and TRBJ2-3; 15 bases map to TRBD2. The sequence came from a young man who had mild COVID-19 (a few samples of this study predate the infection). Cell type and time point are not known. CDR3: CASSLGTSGGADTQYF. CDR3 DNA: TGTGCCAGCAGCTTAGGGACTAGCGGGGGGGCAGATACGCAGTATTTT.